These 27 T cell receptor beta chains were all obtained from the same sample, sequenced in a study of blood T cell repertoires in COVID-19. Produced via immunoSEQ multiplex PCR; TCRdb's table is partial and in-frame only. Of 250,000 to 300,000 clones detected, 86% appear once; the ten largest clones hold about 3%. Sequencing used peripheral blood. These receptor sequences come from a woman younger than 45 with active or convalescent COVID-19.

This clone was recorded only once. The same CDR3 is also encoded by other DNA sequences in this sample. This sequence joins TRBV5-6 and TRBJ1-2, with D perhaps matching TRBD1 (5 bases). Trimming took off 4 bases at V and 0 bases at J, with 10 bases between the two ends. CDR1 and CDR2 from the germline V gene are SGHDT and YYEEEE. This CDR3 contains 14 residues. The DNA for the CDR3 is TGTGCCAGCAGCCAAGACAGAGCTAACTATGGCTACACCTTC. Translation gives CASSQDRANYGYTF.

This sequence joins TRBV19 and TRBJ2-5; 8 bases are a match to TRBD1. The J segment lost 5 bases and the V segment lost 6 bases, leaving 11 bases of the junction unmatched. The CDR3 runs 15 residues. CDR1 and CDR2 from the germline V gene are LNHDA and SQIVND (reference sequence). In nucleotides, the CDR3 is TGTGCCAGTAGCAGGATGCCCAGGGGGCAGGAGACCCAGTACTTC. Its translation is CASSRMPRGQETQYF.

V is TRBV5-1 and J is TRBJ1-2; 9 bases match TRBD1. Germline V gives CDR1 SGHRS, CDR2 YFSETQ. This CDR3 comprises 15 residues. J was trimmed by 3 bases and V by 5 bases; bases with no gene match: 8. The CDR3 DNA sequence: TGCGCCAGCAGGTTACAGGGGGCAGGGGACTATGGCTACACCTTC. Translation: CASRLQGAGDYGYTF.

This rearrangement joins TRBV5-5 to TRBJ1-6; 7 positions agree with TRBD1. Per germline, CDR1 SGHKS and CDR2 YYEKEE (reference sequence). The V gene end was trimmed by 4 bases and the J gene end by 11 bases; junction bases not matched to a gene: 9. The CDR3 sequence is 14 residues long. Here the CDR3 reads CASSRDRADTPLHF. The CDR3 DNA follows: TGTGCCAGCAGCCGGGACAGAGCGGATACACCCCTCCACTTT.

Here the CDR3 reads CASSREVGMRSTDTQYF. The CDR3 bases are TGCGCCAGCAGCCGCGAGGTCGGAATGCGTTCCACAGATACGCAGTATTTT. V usage is TRBV5-1 and J usage is TRBJ2-3; D ambiguous. From germline, CDR1 is SGHRS and CDR2 YFSETQ. Trimming shortened V by 4 bases and J by 2 bases, and 20 bases separated the two germline ends. This CDR3 is built from 17 residues.

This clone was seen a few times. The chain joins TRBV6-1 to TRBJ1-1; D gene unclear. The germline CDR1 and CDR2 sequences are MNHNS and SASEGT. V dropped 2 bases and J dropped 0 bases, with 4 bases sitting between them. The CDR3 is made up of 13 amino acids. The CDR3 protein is CASSEIMNTEAFF. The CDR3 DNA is TGTGCCAGCAGTGAAATAATGAACACTGAAGCTTTCTTT.

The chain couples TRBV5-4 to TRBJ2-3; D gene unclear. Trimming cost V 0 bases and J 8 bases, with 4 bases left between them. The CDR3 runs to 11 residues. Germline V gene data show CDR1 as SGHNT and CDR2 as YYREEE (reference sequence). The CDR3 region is CASSLESTQYF. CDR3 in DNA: TGTGCCAGCAGCTTGGAGAGTACGCAGTATTTT.

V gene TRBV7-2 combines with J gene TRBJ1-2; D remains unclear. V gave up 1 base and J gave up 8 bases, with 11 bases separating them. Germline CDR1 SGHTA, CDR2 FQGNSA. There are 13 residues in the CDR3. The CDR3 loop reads CASSLVGPGGYTF. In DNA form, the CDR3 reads TGTGCCAGCAGCTTAGTTGGGCCAGGAGGCTACACCTTC.

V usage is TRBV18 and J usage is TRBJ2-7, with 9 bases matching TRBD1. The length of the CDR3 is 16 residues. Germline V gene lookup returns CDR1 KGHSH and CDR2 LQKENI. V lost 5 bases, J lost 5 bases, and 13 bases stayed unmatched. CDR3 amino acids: CASSAETGQGNNEQYF. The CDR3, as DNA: TGTGCCAGCTCAGCAGAAACGGGACAGGGTAACAACGAGCAGTACTTC.

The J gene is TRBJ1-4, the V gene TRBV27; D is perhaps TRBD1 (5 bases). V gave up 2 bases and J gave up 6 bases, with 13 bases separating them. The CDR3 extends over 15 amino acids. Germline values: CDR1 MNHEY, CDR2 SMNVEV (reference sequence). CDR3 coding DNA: TGTGCCAGCAGTTTAGACGGGACGGGGGATGAAAAACTGTTTTTT. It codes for CASSLDGTGDEKLFF.

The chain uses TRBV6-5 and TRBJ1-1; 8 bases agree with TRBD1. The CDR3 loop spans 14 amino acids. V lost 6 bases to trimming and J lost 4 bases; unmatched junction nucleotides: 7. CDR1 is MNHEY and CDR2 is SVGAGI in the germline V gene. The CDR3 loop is CASRTGQVATEAFF. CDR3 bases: TGTGCCAGCAGAACGGGACAGGTAGCCACTGAAGCTTTCTTT.

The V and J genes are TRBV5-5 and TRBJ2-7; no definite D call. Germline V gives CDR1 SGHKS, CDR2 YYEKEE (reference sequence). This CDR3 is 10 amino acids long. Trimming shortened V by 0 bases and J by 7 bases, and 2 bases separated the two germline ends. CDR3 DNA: TGTGCCAGCAGCTTGGTAGAGCAGTACTTC. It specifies CASSLVEQYF.

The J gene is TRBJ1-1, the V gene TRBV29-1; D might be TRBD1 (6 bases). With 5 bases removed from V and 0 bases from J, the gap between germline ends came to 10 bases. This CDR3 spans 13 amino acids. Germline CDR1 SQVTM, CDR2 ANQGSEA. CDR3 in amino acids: CSVSGVMNTEAFF. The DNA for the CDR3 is TGCAGCGTTTCAGGGGTTATGAACACTGAAGCTTTCTTT.

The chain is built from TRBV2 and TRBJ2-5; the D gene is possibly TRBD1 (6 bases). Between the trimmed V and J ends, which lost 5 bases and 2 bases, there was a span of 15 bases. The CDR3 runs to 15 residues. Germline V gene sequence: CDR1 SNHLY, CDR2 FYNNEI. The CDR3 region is CASSTLGTLQETQYF. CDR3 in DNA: TGTGCCAGCAGTACCCTCGGGACATTACAAGAGACCCAGTACTTC.

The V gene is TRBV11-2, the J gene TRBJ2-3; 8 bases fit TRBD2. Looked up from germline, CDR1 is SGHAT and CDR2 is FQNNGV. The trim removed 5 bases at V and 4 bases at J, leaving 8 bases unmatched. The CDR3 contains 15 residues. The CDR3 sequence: CASSRTGGGSDTQYF. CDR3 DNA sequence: TGTGCCAGCAGCCGGACTGGCGGGGGGTCAGATACGCAGTATTTT.

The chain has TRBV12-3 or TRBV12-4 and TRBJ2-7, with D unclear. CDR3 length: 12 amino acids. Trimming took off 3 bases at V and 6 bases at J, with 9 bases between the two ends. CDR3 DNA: TGTGCCAGCAGTTTTTATGGCGGCGAGCAGTACTTC. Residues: CASSFYGGEQYF.

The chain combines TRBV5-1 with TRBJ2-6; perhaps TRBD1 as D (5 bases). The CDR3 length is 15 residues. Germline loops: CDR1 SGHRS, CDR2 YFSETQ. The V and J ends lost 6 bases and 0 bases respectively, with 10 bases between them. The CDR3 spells CASTDTRSGANVLTF. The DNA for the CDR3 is TGCGCCAGCACGGACACCCGCTCTGGGGCCAACGTCCTGACTTTC. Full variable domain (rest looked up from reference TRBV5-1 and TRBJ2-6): KAGVTQTPRYLIKTRGQQVTLSCSPISGHRSVSWYQQTPGQGLQFLFEYFSETQRNKGNFPGRFSGRQFSNSRSEMNVSTLELGDSALYLCASTDTRSGANVLTFGAGSRLTVL.

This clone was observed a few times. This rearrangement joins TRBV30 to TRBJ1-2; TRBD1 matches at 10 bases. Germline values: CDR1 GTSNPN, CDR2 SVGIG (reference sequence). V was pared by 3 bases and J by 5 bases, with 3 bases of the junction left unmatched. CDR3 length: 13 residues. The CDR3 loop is CAWSRDRGYGYTF. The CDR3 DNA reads TGTGCCTGGAGCCGGGACAGGGGTTATGGCTACACCTTC.

CDR3 sequence: CASILFDRNSYEQYF. The CDR3 DNA sequence: TGTGCCAGCATCCTATTCGACAGAAACTCCTACGAGCAGTACTTC. The chain combines TRBV6-5 with TRBJ2-7, with a weak D call TRBD1 (5 bases). Germline CDR1 MNHEY, CDR2 SVGAGI. With 7 bases removed from V and 0 bases from J, the gap between germline ends came to 16 bases. The CDR3 length is 15 residues.

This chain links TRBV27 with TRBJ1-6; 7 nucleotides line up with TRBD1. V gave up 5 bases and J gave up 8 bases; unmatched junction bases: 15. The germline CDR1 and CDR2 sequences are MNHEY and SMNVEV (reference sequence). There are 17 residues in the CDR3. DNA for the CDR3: TGTGCCAGCAGTCCTACCTTCACAGGGGCTCTCCATTCACCCCTCCACTTT. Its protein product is CASSPTFTGALHSPLHF.

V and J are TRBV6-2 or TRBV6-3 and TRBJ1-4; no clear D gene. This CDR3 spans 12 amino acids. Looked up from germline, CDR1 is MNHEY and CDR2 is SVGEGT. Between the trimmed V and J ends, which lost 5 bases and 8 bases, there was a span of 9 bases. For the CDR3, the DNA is TGTGCCAGCAGTCCCTCCGGGGAAAAACTGTTTTTT. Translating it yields CASSPSGEKLFF.

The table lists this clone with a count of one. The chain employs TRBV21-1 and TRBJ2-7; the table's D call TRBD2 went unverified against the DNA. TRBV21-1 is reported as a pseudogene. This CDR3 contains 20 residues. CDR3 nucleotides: TGTGCCAGCACCCCGATCTCCCGGGGGGGCGCAACGTCGGGGAACTACGAGCAGTACTTC. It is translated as CASTPISRGGATSGNYEQYF.

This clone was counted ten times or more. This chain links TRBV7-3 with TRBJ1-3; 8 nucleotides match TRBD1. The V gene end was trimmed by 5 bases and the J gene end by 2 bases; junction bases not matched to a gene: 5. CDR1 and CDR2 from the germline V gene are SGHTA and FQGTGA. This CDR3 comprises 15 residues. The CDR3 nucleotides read TGTGCCAGCAGCCATCCGGGACAGGCTGGAAACACCATATATTTT. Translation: CASSHPGQAGNTIYF.

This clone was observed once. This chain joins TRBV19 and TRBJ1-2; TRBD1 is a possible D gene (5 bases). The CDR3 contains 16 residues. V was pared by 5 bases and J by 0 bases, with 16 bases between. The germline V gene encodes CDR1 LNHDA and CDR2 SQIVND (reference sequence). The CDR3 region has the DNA TGTGCCAGTAGTCCCCTCGGGGACTTTACTAACTATGGCTACACCTTC. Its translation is CASSPLGDFTNYGYTF.

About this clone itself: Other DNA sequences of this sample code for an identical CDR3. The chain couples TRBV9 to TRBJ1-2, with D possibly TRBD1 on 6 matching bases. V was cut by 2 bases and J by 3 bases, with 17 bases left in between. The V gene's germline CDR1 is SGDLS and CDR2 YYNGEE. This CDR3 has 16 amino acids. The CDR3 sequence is CASSVGGGGADYGYTF. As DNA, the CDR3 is TGTGCCAGCAGCGTCGGGGGCGGGGGCGCCGACTATGGCTACACCTTC.

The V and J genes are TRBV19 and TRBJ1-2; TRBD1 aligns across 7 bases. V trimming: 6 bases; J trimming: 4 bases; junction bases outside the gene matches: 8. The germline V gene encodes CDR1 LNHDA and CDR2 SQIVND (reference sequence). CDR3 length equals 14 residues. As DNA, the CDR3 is TGTGCCAGTAGGATACAGGGGACGAGCTATGGCTACACCTTC. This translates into CASRIQGTSYGYTF.

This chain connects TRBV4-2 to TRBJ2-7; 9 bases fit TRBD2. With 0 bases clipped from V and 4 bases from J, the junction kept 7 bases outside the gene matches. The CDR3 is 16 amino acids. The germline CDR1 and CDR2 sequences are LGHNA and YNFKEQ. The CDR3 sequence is CASSQDRVAGVYEQYF. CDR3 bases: TGTGCCAGCAGCCAAGATAGAGTAGCGGGGGTGTACGAGCAGTACTTC.